This T cell receptor (beta chain) originates from a study of control samples from healthy donors and cancer patients. The V and J ends lost 2 bases and 5 bases, in that order; junction bases with no gene match: 7. CDR1 is SGHRS and CDR2 is YFSETQ in the germline V gene. The CDR3 length is 16 residues. The repertoire was sequenced with immunoSEQ multiplex PCR; TCRdb's copy has only in-frame clones and lacks some. The sample holds about 80,000 clones, approximately 89% seen once. The rearrangement joins TRBV5-1 to TRBJ2-2, with 9 bases fitting TRBD2. What was sequenced was blood. This TCR derives from a man aged 45 to 65 in good health. CDR3 in DNA: TGCGCCAGCAGCTTTAGCGGGGGAGGAAGTACCGGGGAGCTGTTTTTT. Amino acid sequence: CASSFSGGGSTGELFF. The full variable domain, completed using reference TRBV5-1 and TRBJ2-2, is KAGVTQTPRYLIKTRGQQVTLSCSPISGHRSVSWYQQTPGQGLQFLFEYFSETQRNKGNFPGRFSGRQFSNSRSEMNVSTLELGDSALYLCASSFSGGGSTGELFFGEGSRLTVL.